Here is one TCR beta chain with its context. What it binds is not known. The data were obtained in a study of spatial heterogeneity in lung cancer. Study information: In cases with available follow-up PBMC samples, these were sequenced at a median of about 25 months after resection.

Described time point: blood at routine non-recurrence follow-up after resection. Study findings and constraints: Blood carried ubiquitous expanded tumor TCRs more at resection than follow-up.

Germline V lookup: CDR1 MGHRA, CDR2 YSYEKL. With 1 base clipped from V and 2 bases from J, the junction kept 4 bases outside the gene matches. CDR3 size: 16 residues. One entry per CDR3 protein, called by TCRdb with MiXCR from the 5' RACE reads. The table lists 25,000 to 35,000 distinct CDR3 sequences, about 10% of them singletons. The J gene is TRBJ2-3, the V gene TRBV4-1, with 9 bases aligning to TRBD2. The sample was PBMCs, taken at follow-up. This TCR was sampled from a female donor with early-stage non-small cell lung cancer. CDR3 nucleotide sequence: TGCGCCAGCAGCCAAGCAGCGGGGGGAATCACAGATACGCAGTATTTT. Amino acids: CASSQAAGGITDTQYF.